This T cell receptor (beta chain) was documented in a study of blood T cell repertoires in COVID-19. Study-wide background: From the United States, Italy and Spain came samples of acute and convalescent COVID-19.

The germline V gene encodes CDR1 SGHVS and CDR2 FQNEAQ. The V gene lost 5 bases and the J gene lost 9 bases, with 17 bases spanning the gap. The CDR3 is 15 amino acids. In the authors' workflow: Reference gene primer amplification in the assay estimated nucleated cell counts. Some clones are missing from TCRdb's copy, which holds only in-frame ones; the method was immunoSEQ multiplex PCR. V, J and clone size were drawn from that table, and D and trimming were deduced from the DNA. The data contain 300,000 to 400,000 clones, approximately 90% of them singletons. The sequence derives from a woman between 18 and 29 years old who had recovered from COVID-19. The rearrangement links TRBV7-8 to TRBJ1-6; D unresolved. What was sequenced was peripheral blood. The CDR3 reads CASSVTTRLISPLHF. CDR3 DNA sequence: TGTGCCAGCAGCGTGACAACCCGCCTCATTTCACCCCTCCACTTT.